The entry below gives a single T cell receptor beta chain sequence along with its context. The target of this receptor is not known. The input lacks base qualities; no much larger clone sits a single base away. High-throughput TCR beta sequencing profiled peripheral blood CD8+ and CD4+ T cells from healthy donors, Susac syndrome patients and multiple sclerosis patients. Healthy donors were included as age- and sex-matched controls. Bulk CD8+ and CD4+ T cells were purified by magnetic negative isolation, whereas CD8+ TEMRA cells were enriched by FACS. Blood was drawn into EDTA tubes, processed within 24 hours, and PBMCs were isolated by density gradient centrifugation. PBMCs intended for TCR sequencing were frozen in liquid nitrogen and were later thawed in a 37 degrees C water bath. A purity of at least 90% was achieved for sorted or isolated CD4+, CD8+ and CD8+ TEMRA cells. Cut back by 5 bases and 8 bases, the V and J ends lie 12 bases apart. The CDR3, from cysteine to phenylalanine, totals 13 residues. The DNA shown is the 39-base CDR3, in frame from base 1. The germline V gene encodes CDR1 SEHNR and CDR2 FQNEAQ (reference sequence).

These data belong to a study of CD8 T cells in Susac syndrome (dated by TCRdb to the late 2010s). Looking at the study overall: Repertoire sequencing was used to test whether CD8+ T cell activation and differentiation in Susac syndrome was antigen driven. General conclusions and limits of the study: The study acknowledged that relatively few individuals were included in the TCR sequencing and HLA analysis.

RNA was extracted using the RNeasy kit, and roughly 0.45 to 1 microgram was reverse transcribed with random hexamers. TCR beta CDR3 regions were amplified with the immunoSEQ multiplex PCR assay covering 54 Vbeta and 13 Jbeta segments. Bias from PCR amplification was corrected by using a synthetic template baseline for primer optimization and for computational correction. The published analysis was carried out like this. Reads were assigned to V, D and J genes according to IMGT and analyzed in immunoSEQ Analyzer, with only productive sequences retained. Clonality was computed as one minus Shannon entropy normalized by log2 of the number of productive unique sequences. For each patient and control, public and private clones were evaluated among the 100 most prevalent clones. Clones were defined as Susac-specific if absent from the healthy and MS cohorts, from under 1,200 published viral clones and from other ImmuneACCESS disease sequences. The raw public reads went through TCRdb reprocessing: fastp at Q25, MiXCR clone calling, in-frame beta chains kept. Each CDR3 protein gets just one entry, which takes the most common genes and DNA from the rows behind it. The V and J calls were not made by the authors but by TCRdb's processing. This sample comprises about 120,000 distinct CDR3 sequences, 94% of them detected only once. Jointly, the top ten make up roughly 0.092% of the sample.

This chain joins TRBV7-9 to TRBJ1-4, with a tentative D gene TRBD1 over 5 matching bases. Sequenced sample: CD4+ T cells from PBMCs. The TCR comes from a human donor in good health. The base sequence is TGTGCCAGCAGCCCAGGGCAGAGAGAAAAACTGTTTTTT. It encodes CASSPGQREKLFF.